The 28 T cell receptor beta chains below come from one sample, sequenced in a study of read filtering for tumor transcriptome and immune sequencing (TCRdb year 2020). TCRdb names Illumina HiSeq 4000 as the instrument used. TCR libraries were constructed from roughly 400 ng RNA using the Immunoverse kit, and molecular barcoded adaptors covering alpha/delta and beta/gamma chains were employed. TCRdb cleaned the public reads at Q25 with fastp, built clones with MiXCR and kept in-frame beta chains. Duplicate CDR3 protein sequences are folded into a single record with the most common DNA and genes. The sample table records around 140,000 distinct CDR3 sequences; around 13% of these occur just once. The ten most abundant clones make up just under 8.5% of the sample. Input material: a population of CD138-negative cells sorted from bone marrow. The intended sense of this specimen's cell subset or site label: bone marrow mononuclear cells depleted of CD138+ plasma/myeloma cells by negative magnetic selection. Receptor source: a donor at least 40 years old with multiple myeloma.

This clonotype was found a few times. This chain connects TRBV7-2 to TRBJ2-7; either TRBD1 or TRBD2 may fit D (6 bases each). CDR3 size: 15 residues. Germline V lookup: CDR1 SGHTA, CDR2 FQGNSA. V lost 5 bases and J 6 bases, leaving 20 bases between the germline ends. The CDR3 protein is CASSQPGPGGPEQYF. As DNA, the CDR3 is TGTGCCAGCAGCCAACCGGGCCCCGGGGGCCCCGAGCAGTACTTC.

This clonotype came up many times. DNA of the CDR3: TGTGCCAGCAGCTCAAAGACAGCGCAGTACTTC. Translating gives CASSSKTAQYF. The V call is TRBV7-9, the J call TRBJ2-4; perhaps TRBD1 as D (5 bases). The CDR3 runs 11 residues. V was clipped by 4 bases and J by 13 bases, with 11 bases between them. Per the germline V gene, CDR1 is SEHNR and CDR2 is FQNEAQ (reference sequence). The complete variable domain, with remaining parts taken from reference TRBV7-9 and TRBJ2-4, reads DTGVSQNPRHKITKRGQNVTFRCDPISEHNRLYWYRQTLGQGPEFLTYFQNEAQLEKSRLLSDRFSAERPKGSFSTLEIQRTEQGDSAMYLCASSSKTAQYFGAGTRLSVL.

This clonotype was detected ten times or more. The CDR3 protein is CASSLAAAGASGGNQPQHF. The DNA for the CDR3 is TGTGCCAGCAGCTTAGCGGCTGCAGGGGCCTCGGGTGGCAATCAGCCCCAGCATTTT. This rearrangement joins TRBV7-8 to TRBJ1-5; TRBD1 might be the D (6 bases). From germline, CDR1 is SGHVS and CDR2 FQNEAQ. Deletions cut 0 bases from V and 2 bases from J, with 20 bases between. CDR3 length: 19 residues.

The chain recombines TRBV6-2 or TRBV6-3 with TRBJ2-5; the match to TRBD2 covers 8 bases. The junction had 5 bases not matched to a gene; V was cut back by 8 bases and J by 3 bases. From germline, CDR1 is MNHEY and CDR2 SVGEGT. The CDR3 has 13 amino acids. The CDR3 region is CASRPAGEETQYF. The CDR3, as DNA: TGTGCCAGCCGTCCAGCGGGAGAAGAGACCCAGTACTTC.

This clonotype appeared many times. The chain uses TRBV20-1 and TRBJ1-4; D might be TRBD1 (5 bases). The CDR3 spans 14 residues. Germline CDR1 is DFQATT and CDR2 is SNEGSKA (reference sequence). V was cut by 3 bases and J by 8 bases, with 16 bases left in between. CDR3 sequence (DNA): TGCAGTGCTAGGCGCCGTACGGAGGGGGAAAAACTGTTTTTT. The encoded protein is CSARRRTEGEKLFF.

This clonotype was counted only a few times. The gene calls are TRBV3-1 and TRBJ2-6; D gene unclear. This CDR3 region has 19 residues. Trimming stripped 0 bases from V and 0 bases from J, with 15 bases between. The germline CDR1 and CDR2 sequences are LGHDT and YNNKEL (reference sequence). CDR3 bases: TGTGCCAGCAGCCAAGATCGAGCCCTTGCCCTCTCTGGGGCCAACGTCCTGACTTTC. Translated, it gives CASSQDRALALSGANVLTF.

The table lists this clonotype with many counts. The chain is built from TRBV20-1 and TRBJ2-6; tentatively, D is TRBD2 (6 bases). There are 17 residues in the CDR3. Trimming pared 3 bases from V and 0 bases from J, leaving 15 bases between. The germline V gene encodes CDR1 DFQATT and CDR2 SNEGSKA (reference sequence). The CDR3 bases are TGCAGTGCTAGCAAATCCGGGACTGACTCTGGGGCCAACGTCCTGACTTTC. Amino acids: CSASKSGTDSGANVLTF.

This clonotype was observed at least ten times. The chain is built from TRBV20-1 and TRBJ1-1, with D uncertain. The CDR3 consists of 13 residues. The ends were cut back, 1 base at V and 5 bases at J, with 11 bases in the middle. From germline, CDR1 is DFQATT and CDR2 SNEGSKA (reference sequence). For the CDR3, the DNA is TGCAGTGCTAGAGCCCCCAGCGGTACTGAAGCTTTCTTT. Encoded protein: CSARAPSGTEAFF.

This clonotype was seen ten or more times. The chain links TRBV4-2 to TRBJ2-2; D perhaps matches TRBD1 (7 bases). CDR3 length: 18 amino acids. Germline-derived CDR1 and CDR2 are LGHNA and YNFKEQ. V was clipped by 2 bases and J by 3 bases, with 19 bases between them. The CDR3 reads CASSQRVWRGPDTGELFF. CDR3 DNA: TGTGCCAGCAGCCAACGTGTTTGGAGGGGGCCGGACACCGGGGAGCTGTTTTTT.

The genes are TRBV3-1 and TRBJ2-7; weak D call: TRBD2 (5 bases). V lost 4 bases, J lost 7 bases, and 14 bases lay in between. The CDR3 runs to 13 residues. Germline CDR1 reads LGHDT; CDR2 reads YNNKEL (reference sequence). DNA of the CDR3: TGTGCCAGCAGCCGGTGGGGAGCTTGGGAGCAGTACTTC. Residues: CASSRWGAWEQYF.

This clonotype has more than one count but fewer than ten. A far larger clone is one base from this, pointing to a likely read error. V gene TRBV11-3 combines with J gene TRBJ2-5; D call uncertain. CDR1 is SGHNT, CDR2 YENEEA, per germline. The length of the CDR3 is 13 residues. The CDR3 spells CASSLWRQGTQYF. CDR3 bases: TGTGCCAGCAGCTTATGGAGACAAGGGACCCAGTACTTC.

Many counts were recorded for this clonotype. The genes are TRBV5-1 and TRBJ1-1; 10 bases match TRBD1. The CDR3 spans 14 residues. The V segment lost 4 bases and the J segment 4 bases; nucleotides outside the gene matches: 4. Germline loops: CDR1 SGHRS, CDR2 YFSETQ. The DNA of the CDR3 is TGCGCCAGCAGCGGAGACAGGGGGCTCACTGAAGCTTTCTTT. The encoded protein is CASSGDRGLTEAFF.

This clonotype was observed at least ten times. The chain links TRBV7-2 to TRBJ1-5, with D unclear. CDR3 length: 13 residues. Trimming cost V 5 bases and J 2 bases, with 7 bases left between them. CDR1 SGHTA and CDR2 FQGNSA come from the germline V gene. CDR3 DNA: TGTGCCAGCAGCCTATTCGGCAATCAGCCCCAGCATTTT. This translates into CASSLFGNQPQHF.

V gene TRBV24-1 combines with J gene TRBJ2-5; the D gene is possibly TRBD2 (5 bases). Trimming shortened V by 0 bases and J by 3 bases, and 10 bases separated the two germline ends. This CDR3 is built from 15 residues. Looked up from germline, CDR1 is KGHDR and CDR2 is SFDVKD. The CDR3 spells CATSDLRGMEETQYF. In nucleotides, the CDR3 is TGTGCCACCAGTGATTTGAGAGGGATGGAAGAGACCCAGTACTTC.

The V and J genes are TRBV5-1 and TRBJ2-2; D is undetermined. The V end lost 0 bases, the J end lost 3 bases, and 9 bases lay between the germline ends. This CDR3 region has 15 residues. Germline V gene data show CDR1 as SGHRS and CDR2 as YFSETQ. The CDR3 DNA sequence: TGCGCCAGCAGCTTGGTGGCTACCGACACCGGGGAGCTGTTTTTT. As protein: CASSLVATDTGELFF.

In its sample, this clonotype was seen many times. This chain links TRBV7-9 with TRBJ2-2; D may be TRBD1 (6 bases). The CDR3 contains 18 residues. Trimming left V 4 bases short and J 1 base short, with 19 bases between. Germline loops: CDR1 SEHNR, CDR2 FQNEAQ (reference sequence). The DNA for the CDR3 is TGTGCCAGCAGCTCTGGGATATCCGGACAGTGGAACACCGGGGAGCTGTTTTTT. As protein: CASSSGISGQWNTGELFF.

This clonotype was seen ten or more times. The J gene is TRBJ1-2, the V gene TRBV12-3 or TRBV12-4; D remains unclear. This CDR3 contains 14 residues. Trimming cost V 5 bases and J 8 bases, with 18 bases left between them. The CDR3 DNA reads as TGTGCCAGCAGTCCCCGGCAGGTTCCATTCGGCTACACCTTC. Amino acids: CASSPRQVPFGYTF.

This chain links TRBV18 with TRBJ2-2; D is unclear. CDR3 length: 12 residues. Per the germline V gene, CDR1 is KGHSH and CDR2 is LQKENI. With 0 bases removed from V and 6 bases from J, the gap between germline ends came to 2 bases. CDR3 residues: CASSPPPGELFF. CDR3 sequence (DNA): TGTGCCAGCTCACCACCCCCCGGGGAGCTGTTTTTT.

This clonotype occurred many times. The rearrangement joins TRBV14 to TRBJ2-1; D is perhaps TRBD1 (5 bases). Trimming took 4 bases from V and 6 from J, leaving 7 bases between them. The CDR3 length is 12 residues. From germline, CDR1 is SGHDN and CDR2 FVKESK. CDR3 protein: CASSPDSNEQFF. The DNA of the CDR3 is TGTGCCAGCAGCCCCGACAGCAATGAGCAGTTCTTC.

This clonotype showed up many times. CDR3 DNA: TGCGCCAGCAGCTTCGGGACAGGGGGCTATTCACCCCTCCACTTT. Translated, it gives CASSFGTGGYSPLHF. This chain uses TRBV5-1 with TRBJ1-6; TRBD1 matches at 12 bases. Trimming at V came to 2 bases and at J to 8 bases, leaving 2 bases not matched to a gene. Per germline, CDR1 SGHRS and CDR2 YFSETQ. The CDR3 extends over 15 amino acids.

Details on this clonotype: Germline and junction disagree at one end, which may indicate a read error. V gene TRBV29-1 combines with J gene TRBJ2-2, with a weak D call TRBD2 (5 bases). There are 12 residues in the CDR3. CDR1 SQVTM and CDR2 ANQGSEA come from the germline V gene. The CDR3 nucleotides read TGCAGCGTTGTGGCGGTTACCGGGGAGCTGGTCTTT. Residues: CSVVAVTGELVF.

This clonotype has at least ten counts. J is TRBJ1-5 and V is TRBV10-3; D is ambiguous. The CDR3 totals 13 residues. Trimming pared 0 bases from V and 6 bases from J, leaving 6 bases between. The germline CDR1 and CDR2 sequences are ENHRY and SYGVKD. In nucleotides, the CDR3 is TGTGCCATCAGTGAGTCGGAGTTTCAGCCCCAGCATTTT. This sequence encodes CAISESEFQPQHF.

The V call is TRBV6-2 or TRBV6-3, the J call TRBJ2-7, with D maybe TRBD2 (6 bases). Trimming cost V 6 bases and J 7 bases, with 16 bases left between them. Per the germline V gene, CDR1 is MNHEY and CDR2 is SVGEGT. CDR3 length: 13 amino acids. The CDR3 nucleotides read TGTGCCAGCAGGGATGGGACTTTGTGGGAGCAGTACTTC. Amino acids: CASRDGTLWEQYF.

This chain joins TRBV11-3 and TRBJ2-6, with TRBD2 matching over 7 bases. This CDR3 has 16 residues. J was trimmed by 0 bases and V by 5 bases; bases with no gene match: 4. Germline loops: CDR1 SGHNT, CDR2 YENEEA. CDR3 DNA sequence: TGTGCCAGCAGCCCCCGCGGGGGCTCTGGGGCCAACGTCCTGACTTTC. It codes for CASSPRGGSGANVLTF.

The table lists this clonotype with many counts. This chain uses TRBV10-1 with TRBJ2-7, with D hard to call. The CDR3 is made up of 14 amino acids. The V and J ends lost 8 bases and 3 bases respectively, with 17 bases between them. Germline assignment: CDR1 WNHNN and CDR2 SYGVQD (reference sequence). CDR3 DNA: TGCGCCAGCTCCCCTGGTCTGGCCCTCTACGAGCAGTACTTC. As protein: CASSPGLALYEQYF.

Ten or more counts support this clonotype. The rearrangement joins TRBV12-3 or TRBV12-4 to TRBJ2-7; no definite D call. Trimming cost V 4 bases and J 3 bases, with 10 bases left between them. There are 13 residues in the CDR3. The CDR3 nucleotides read TGTGCCAGCAGTTACTCCCAGAGCTACGAGCAGTACTTC. This translates into CASSYSQSYEQYF.

This clonotype was observed at least ten times. The V call is TRBV7-9, the J call TRBJ2-1; TRBD1 or TRBD2 may be the D gene (6 bases each). CDR1 SEHNR and CDR2 FQNEAQ come from the germline V gene (reference sequence). This CDR3 has 18 residues. V dropped 4 bases and J dropped 6 bases, with 25 bases sitting between them. For the CDR3, the DNA is TGTGCCAGCAGCTCCCTAGGAGGGGGTGATAGCGCGCCCAATGAGCAGTTCTTC. Translation gives CASSSLGGGDSAPNEQFF.

This clonotype was counted at least ten times. The chain employs TRBV7-2 and TRBJ2-3, with a weak D call TRBD2 (5 bases). The CDR3 has 14 residues. Germline assignment: CDR1 SGHTA and CDR2 FQGNSA. The V end lost 2 bases, the J end lost 2 bases, and 8 bases lay between the germline ends. The DNA for the CDR3 is TGTGCCAGCAGCTTAAGGCGGGCCACAGATACGCAGTATTTT. It yields the protein CASSLRRATDTQYF.